The 31 T cell receptor beta chains presented below share a single source sample, sequenced in a study of T cells after yellow fever vaccination. Each CDR3 protein is one row after TCRdb ran MiXCR on the 5' RACE reads. Of 300,000 to 400,000 distinct CDR3 sequences in the sample, about 10% are singletons; the top ten hold about 3.3%. The source was CD4+ T cells sorted from PBMCs, collected 45 days after the yellow fever booster vaccination. Every receptor here comes from a young man who received the YFV17D yellow fever vaccine.

The chain has TRBV14 and TRBJ2-7; no clear D gene. Between the trimmed V and J ends, which lost 5 bases and 4 bases, there was a span of 12 bases. The CDR3 extends over 13 amino acids. Germline loops: CDR1 SGHDN, CDR2 FVKESK. The CDR3 sequence: CASSSQLRYEQYF. The CDR3 DNA is TGTGCCAGCAGCTCACAGCTGAGGTACGAGCAGTACTTC.

The chain is built from TRBV7-2 and TRBJ1-5; no clear D. Germline-derived CDR1 and CDR2 are SGHTA and FQGNSA. Trimming took off 6 bases at V and 2 bases at J, with 14 bases between the two ends. This CDR3 comprises 15 residues. The CDR3: CASRPGPGGNQPQHF. The CDR3 DNA reads TGTGCCAGCAGACCCGGACCGGGAGGCAATCAGCCCCAGCATTTT.

This clonotype came up many times. The chain employs TRBV12-3 or TRBV12-4 and TRBJ2-2; 12 bases match TRBD2. V shed 6 bases and J 6 bases; nucleotides not matched to a gene: 5. The CDR3 is 15 amino acids. Here the CDR3 DNA reads TGTGCCAGCAGACCTAGCGGGGGGGCCGCCGGGGAGCTGTTTTTT. Its protein is CASRPSGGAAGELFF.

The table lists this clonotype with many counts. The rearrangement uses TRBV6-6 and TRBJ2-7; D may be TRBD2 (5 bases). The CDR3 runs 14 residues. Germline lookup yields CDR1 MNHNY and CDR2 SVGAGI (reference sequence). V lost 7 bases, J lost 2 bases, and 15 bases lay in between. The CDR3 DNA sequence: TGTGCCAGCACCTATTATGGAGGAACCTACGAGCAGTACTTC. It yields the protein CASTYYGGTYEQYF.

The rearrangement joins TRBV5-1 to TRBJ1-2; 12 bases line up with TRBD1. The CDR3 contains 16 residues. After removal of 4 bases from V and 5 bases from J, the junction contained 9 bases not matched to a gene. Germline V lookup: CDR1 SGHRS, CDR2 YFSETQ. CDR3 sequence: CASSGTGTGGWYGYTF. In DNA, the CDR3 is TGCGCCAGCAGCGGTACCGGGACAGGGGGCTGGTATGGCTACACCTTC.

This clonotype was seen a handful of times. The chain couples TRBV19 to TRBJ2-5, with D uncertain. Deletions cut 5 bases from V and 1 base from J, with 8 bases between. The CDR3 is 13 amino acids. Germline lookup yields CDR1 LNHDA and CDR2 SQIVND (reference sequence). The CDR3 here is CASSGVIQETQYF. CDR3 nucleotide sequence: TGTGCCAGTAGTGGTGTGATCCAAGAGACCCAGTACTTC. Full variable domain (missing parts from reference TRBV19 and TRBJ2-5): DGGITQSPKYLFRKEGQNVTLSCEQNLNHDAMYWYRQDPGQGLRLIYYSQIVNDFQKGDIAEGYSVSREKKESFPLTVTSAQKNPTAFYLCASSGVIQETQYFGPGTRLLVL.

The chain's CDR3 is CASSQGVLGTDTQYF. CDR3 coding DNA: TGTGCCAGCAGCCAAGGAGTTCTCGGCACAGATACGCAGTATTTT. This chain joins TRBV14 and TRBJ2-3; unclear D gene. V was cut by 1 base and J by 1 base, with 9 bases left in between. Germline V gene sequence: CDR1 SGHDN, CDR2 FVKESK. The CDR3 loop spans 15 amino acids.

This clonotype showed up just a few times. The rearrangement uses TRBV20-1 and TRBJ2-2, with unresolved D. The CDR3 runs 14 residues. Looked up from germline, CDR1 is DFQATT and CDR2 is SNEGSKA (reference sequence). V lost 1 base, J lost 1 base, and 7 bases lay in between. The CDR3 nucleotides are TGCAGTGCTAGAGGAAGCAGGAACACCGGGGAGCTGTTTTTT. It yields the protein CSARGSRNTGELFF.

This clonotype was seen ten or more times. The chain uses TRBV29-1 and TRBJ2-7, with a possible D match to TRBD1 (5 bases). There are 14 residues in the CDR3. Germline CDR1 reads SQVTM; CDR2 reads ANQGSEA. V lost 6 bases, J lost 2 bases, and 17 bases lay in between. The CDR3 spells CSVPFGRAPYEQYF. CDR3 coding DNA: TGCAGCGTACCCTTCGGCAGGGCACCCTACGAGCAGTACTTC.

V usage is TRBV28 and J usage is TRBJ1-4, with 7 bases aligning to TRBD1. The V gene end was trimmed by 4 bases and the J gene end by 8 bases; junction bases not matched to a gene: 4. There are 13 residues in the CDR3. CDR1 and CDR2 from the germline V gene are MDHEN and SYDVKM. The CDR3 DNA follows: TGTGCCAGCAGTTCCGGACAGGAGGAAAAACTGTTTTTT. Amino acid sequence: CASSSGQEEKLFF.

The rearrangement links TRBV5-1 to TRBJ1-3; D gene ambiguous. The ends were cut back, 4 bases at V and 0 bases at J, with 8 bases in the middle. CDR3 length: 14 amino acids. From germline, CDR1 is SGHRS and CDR2 YFSETQ. The CDR3 spells CASSGTLSGNTIYF. The DNA of the CDR3 is TGCGCCAGCAGCGGAACACTCTCTGGAAACACCATATATTTT.

This chain connects TRBV28 to TRBJ1-5, with D possibly being TRBD1 (5 bases). Germline V CDR1 and CDR2: MDHEN, SYDVKM. The CDR3 extends over 14 amino acids. Trimming shortened V by 7 bases and J by 3 bases, and 13 bases separated the two germline ends. The CDR3 nucleotides read TGTGCCAGCAAAACCAGGGTCCCCAATCAGCCCCAGCATTTT. It encodes CASKTRVPNQPQHF.

This clonotype was observed many times. The chain employs TRBV12-3 or TRBV12-4 and TRBJ2-3; no definite D call. V was trimmed by 3 bases and J by 7 bases, leaving 8 bases between them. The CDR3 covers 12 residues. The CDR3 region is CASSFGGNTQYF. The CDR3 region has the DNA TGTGCCAGCAGTTTTGGTGGGAATACGCAGTATTTT.

This clonotype was picked up a small number of times. This chain uses TRBV5-5 with TRBJ2-7, with D tentatively TRBD2 (6 bases). CDR3 length: 13 amino acids. Trimming took 4 bases from V and 5 from J, leaving 13 bases between them. Germline V gene lookup returns CDR1 SGHKS and CDR2 YYEKEE (reference sequence). The CDR3 sequence is CASSAPEGHEQYF. The CDR3 DNA reads as TGTGCCAGCAGCGCCCCGGAGGGTCACGAGCAGTACTTC.

The V call is TRBV5-4, the J call TRBJ2-5; D gene uncertain. Germline CDR1 is SGHNT and CDR2 is YYREEE (reference sequence). The CDR3 contains 13 residues. V lost 4 bases to trimming and J lost 1 base, with 8 bases between them. The CDR3 region is CASSDWGQETQYF. CDR3 DNA sequence: TGTGCCAGCAGCGACTGGGGCCAAGAGACCCAGTACTTC.

This clonotype has more than one count but fewer than ten. The gene calls are TRBV5-1 and TRBJ2-1; 9 bases are a match to TRBD2. This CDR3 has 18 amino acids. Germline values: CDR1 SGHRS, CDR2 YFSETQ. With V trimmed by 0 bases and J by 4 bases, 11 bases remained unmatched. In DNA form, the CDR3 reads TGCGCCAGCAGCTTGGGCGCGGTTAGCGGGGGCCTATACAATGAGCAGTTCTTC. This translates into CASSLGAVSGGLYNEQFF.

This clonotype was observed a few times. A much larger clonotype is one base distant, so this may be a read error. This rearrangement joins TRBV12-3 or TRBV12-4 to TRBJ2-1; D is undetermined. The CDR3 has 11 amino acids. The CDR3 sequence is CASSPYTEQFF. The CDR3 bases are TGTGCCAGCAGCCCGTACACTGAGCAGTTCTTC.

This clonotype has just a few counts. The chain's CDR3 is CATSEPASLAHSGEQFF. CDR3 in DNA: TGTGCCACCAGTGAACCCGCCTCCCTGGCCCACTCCGGTGAGCAGTTCTTC. J is TRBJ2-1 and V is TRBV24-1; no firm D call. The CDR3 totals 17 residues. Trimming took 4 bases from V and 9 from J, leaving 24 bases between them. CDR1 and CDR2 (germline): KGHDR, SFDVKD.

The CDR3 coding sequence is TGTGCCAGCAGCCTACGGAGGACCTACGAGCAGTACTTC. Amino acid sequence: CASSLRRTYEQYF. This chain joins TRBV11-2 and TRBJ2-7; D perhaps matches TRBD2 (5 bases). CDR1 is SGHAT and CDR2 is FQNNGV in the germline V gene. The CDR3 contains 13 residues. V was clipped by 5 bases and J by 2 bases, with 10 bases between them. The variable domain in full, with the rest retrieved from reference TRBV11-2 and TRBJ2-7, is EAGVAQSPRYKIIEKRQSVAFWCNPISGHATLYWYQQILGQGPKLLIQFQNNGVVDDSQLPKDRFSAERLKGVDSTLKIQPAKLEDSAVYLCASSLRRTYEQYFGPGTRLTVT.

The V call is TRBV18, the J call TRBJ2-2, with TRBD2 identical over 8 bases. In germline, CDR1 is KGHSH, CDR2 LQKENI. The CDR3 loop spans 18 amino acids. V dropped 3 bases and J dropped 6; count of bases not matched to a gene: 15. DNA of the CDR3: TGTGCCAGCTCACCTCCCTCCGGGGGGGCCATCTCTCCCGGGGAGCTGTTTTTT. It codes for CASSPPSGGAISPGELFF.

In this sample, this clonotype turned up a few times. The rearrangement joins TRBV9 to TRBJ2-1; D is uncertain. The V end lost 0 bases, the J end lost 4 bases, and 5 bases lay between the germline ends. CDR1 and CDR2 from the germline V gene are SGDLS and YYNGEE. The CDR3 is 13 residues long. The CDR3 bases are TGTGCCAGCAGCGTAGCTAGGTACAATGAGCAGTTCTTC. This translates into CASSVARYNEQFF.

Details on this clonotype: A much larger clone sits a single nucleotide away, making a read error possible. This rearrangement joins TRBV24-1 to TRBJ2-1, with D unresolved. Per germline, CDR1 KGHDR and CDR2 SFDVKD. V lost 0 bases and J 8 bases, leaving 1 base between the germline ends. There are 11 residues in the CDR3. In nucleotides, the CDR3 is TGTGCCACCAGTGATTTGCATGAGCAGTTCTTC. Its protein is CATSDLHEQFF.

This clonotype was detected only a few times. This chain connects TRBV3-1 to TRBJ1-1; D is unresolved. Germline lookup yields CDR1 LGHDT and CDR2 YNNKEL (reference sequence). This CDR3 region has 13 residues. The V end lost 4 bases, the J end lost 7 bases, and 13 bases lay between the germline ends. The CDR3 coding sequence is TGTGCCAGCAGCCTCCTGCGCGGTTATGAAGCTTTCTTT. It translates to CASSLLRGYEAFF.

This clonotype was seen a handful of times. J is TRBJ2-2 and V is TRBV6-2 or TRBV6-3, with D perhaps TRBD2 (6 bases). The CDR3 loop spans 13 amino acids. The germline CDR1 and CDR2 sequences are MNHEY and SVGEGT. V was cut by 6 bases and J by 2 bases, with 7 bases left in between. The CDR3 DNA sequence: TGTGCCAGCAGGACTAGAAACACCGGGGAGCTGTTTTTT. Amino acid sequence: CASRTRNTGELFF.

J is TRBJ2-1 and V is TRBV6-6, with D possibly matching TRBD1 (6 bases). Germline V CDR1 and CDR2: MNHNY, SVGAGI (reference sequence). V shed 5 bases and J shed 5 bases, with 22 bases lying between them. The CDR3 is 17 amino acids. The CDR3 is CASSARVTGNRHNEQFF. The CDR3 nucleotides are TGTGCCAGCAGTGCCCGAGTAACAGGGAATAGACACAATGAGCAGTTCTTC.

The chain links TRBV4-3 to TRBJ1-2; 10 nucleotides agree with TRBD1. V lost 0 bases, J lost 4 bases, and 14 bases stayed unmatched. Germline V lookup: CDR1 LGHNA, CDR2 YSLEER. The CDR3 runs to 19 residues. CDR3 residues: CASSQDTGTGAVVGYGYTF. The CDR3 DNA reads TGCGCCAGCAGCCAAGATACCGGGACAGGGGCAGTTGTCGGCTATGGCTACACCTTC.

This clonotype was seen many times. The rearrangement joins TRBV5-1 to TRBJ2-2; no clear D. V was pared by 0 bases and J by 0 bases, with 18 bases between. The CDR3 is made up of 19 amino acids. Per germline, CDR1 SGHRS and CDR2 YFSETQ. The CDR3 here is CASSLAARVTIANTGELFF. The CDR3, as DNA: TGCGCCAGCAGCTTGGCCGCTAGGGTAACCATCGCGAACACCGGGGAGCTGTTTTTT.

V is TRBV28 and J is TRBJ2-1; TRBD2 might be the D (7 bases). Deletions cut 6 bases from V and 8 bases from J, with 14 bases between. Per the germline V gene, CDR1 is MDHEN and CDR2 is SYDVKM. This CDR3 comprises 13 residues. The chain's CDR3 is CASRSGGTYEQFF. The CDR3 DNA reads TGTGCCAGCAGGTCGGGGGGCACGTATGAGCAGTTCTTC. Together with reference TRBV28 and TRBJ2-1, the CDR3 gives the full variable domain: DVKVTQSSRYLVKRTGEKVFLECVQDMDHENMFWYRQDPGLGLRLIYFSYDVKMKEKGDIPEGYSVSREKKERFSLILESASTNQTSMYLCASRSGGTYEQFFGPGTRLTVL.

This clonotype was seen only a few times. This rearrangement joins TRBV9 to TRBJ1-4; possible D gene TRBD1, 5 bases. Germline V CDR1 and CDR2: SGDLS, YYNGEE. V was cut by 0 bases and J by 4 bases, with 10 bases left in between. The CDR3 is 15 amino acids. The CDR3 region is CASSVAPGLNEKLFF. CDR3 nucleotide sequence: TGTGCCAGCAGCGTAGCACCAGGGCTTAATGAAAAACTGTTTTTT.

In this sample, this clonotype turned up a few times. V gene TRBV5-4 combines with J gene TRBJ1-1; a possible D gene is TRBD1 (5 bases). Trimming took off 3 bases at V and 0 bases at J, with 9 bases between the two ends. Germline V CDR1 and CDR2: SGHNT, YYREEE (reference sequence). There are 14 residues in the CDR3. CDR3 sequence (DNA): TGTGCCAGCAGCTCGCGACAGATGAACACTGAAGCTTTCTTT. Protein product: CASSSRQMNTEAFF.

The V gene is TRBV25-1, the J gene TRBJ2-3, with D unclear. This CDR3 is built from 12 residues. Germline V CDR1 and CDR2: MGHDK, SYGVNS. Trimming pared 1 base from V and 8 bases from J, leaving 7 bases between. CDR3 nucleotide sequence: TGTGCCAGCAGTGAATGGGTGGGTACGCAGTATTTT. It specifies CASSEWVGTQYF.